The 5 T cell receptor beta chains in this list originate from one sample, sequenced in a study of early T cells in non-severe SARS-CoV-2 infection. TCRdb used MiXCR to reprocess the 5' RACE reads, holding one entry per CDR3 protein. Of more than 85,000 distinct CDR3 sequences in the sample, about an eighth were seen once. Material for sequencing was whole blood. The receptors come from an adult who was a healthcare worker with PCR-confirmed SARS-CoV-2 infection or an uninfected control (not recorded which).

This clonotype was seen a few times. V usage is TRBV28 and J usage is TRBJ1-5; 10 bases are shared with TRBD1. Germline CDR1 and CDR2: MDHEN and SYDVKM. With 5 bases clipped from V and 2 bases from J, the junction kept 6 bases outside the gene matches. There are 16 residues in the CDR3. CDR3 protein: CASSRDRGSGNQPQHF. The CDR3 DNA reads TGTGCCAGCAGTCGGGACAGGGGATCGGGCAATCAGCCCCAGCATTTT. The whole variable domain, remainder taken from reference TRBV28 and TRBJ1-5, is DVKVTQSSRYLVKRTGEKVFLECVQDMDHENMFWYRQDPGLGLRLIYFSYDVKMKEKGDIPEGYSVSREKKERFSLILESASTNQTSMYLCASSRDRGSGNQPQHFGDGTRLSIL.

This clonotype was counted ten times or more. The chain couples TRBV7-8 to TRBJ1-5, with TRBD1 matching 9 bases. Per the germline V gene, CDR1 is SGHVS and CDR2 is FQNEAQ. The CDR3 is made up of 16 amino acids. Germline trimming cut 5 bases from V and 1 base from J; bases unmatched to any gene: 6. CDR3 coding DNA: TGTGCCAGCAGCCTGCTCGGGACAGGGAGCAATCAGCCCCAGCATTTT. This sequence encodes CASSLLGTGSNQPQHF.

J is TRBJ2-2 and V is TRBV7-2; unclear D gene. This CDR3 contains 15 residues. Trimming shortened V by 2 bases and J by 6 bases, and 13 bases separated the two germline ends. The germline V gene encodes CDR1 SGHTA and CDR2 FQGNSA. This chain's CDR3 is CASSLIRGAAGELFF. The DNA of the CDR3 is TGTGCCAGCAGCTTAATTCGAGGAGCAGCCGGGGAGCTGTTTTTT. Full variable domain (outside the CDR3, taken from reference TRBV7-2 and TRBJ2-2): GAGVSQSPSNKVTEKGKDVELRCDPISGHTALYWYRQSLGQGLEFLIYFQGNSAPDKSGLPSDRFSAERTGGSVSTLTIQRTQQEDSAVYLCASSLIRGAAGELFFGEGSRLTVL.

The CDR3 sequence is CSVIGTDSYNEQFF. DNA of the CDR3: TGCAGCGTTATTGGGACAGACTCCTACAATGAGCAGTTCTTC. The V gene is TRBV29-1, the J gene TRBJ2-1; 7 positions agree with TRBD1. J gave up 0 bases and V 5 bases, and 4 bases lay outside the gene matches. The length of the CDR3 is 14 residues. Germline V gene sequence: CDR1 SQVTM, CDR2 ANQGSEA.

The chain joins TRBV3-1 to TRBJ1-1, with 9 nucleotides matching TRBD1. The CDR3 has 16 amino acids. CDR1 is LGHDT and CDR2 is YNNKEL in the germline V gene (reference sequence). With 5 bases clipped from V and 0 bases from J, the junction kept 7 bases outside the gene matches. The CDR3 loop reads CASSGEQGAMNTEAFF. CDR3 nucleotides: TGTGCCAGCAGCGGCGAACAGGGGGCGATGAACACTGAAGCTTTCTTT.